The TCR beta chain under discussion was sequenced for a study of Graves' ophthalmopathy and Graves' hyperthyroidism. This clonotype has at least ten counts. This CDR3 contains 17 residues. Deletions cut 1 base from V and 0 bases from J, with 13 bases between. Germline CDR1 is ENHRY and CDR2 is SYGVKD. The authors amplified TCR beta CDR3 regions from RNA transcripts. HTBI-primed first-round RT-PCR preceded second-round multiplex PCR. TCRdb analysed the multiplex PCR reads with MiXCR anew, one entry per CDR3 protein. The repertoire holds a few hundred thousand distinct CDR3 sequences, with approximately 16% as singletons.

This clonotype was obtained from a woman under 30 with Graves' ophthalmopathy. The sample comprised peripheral blood. This sequence joins TRBV10-3 and TRBJ1-5; the D is unclear. The CDR3 sequence: CAISEWELVYSNQPQHF. CDR3 DNA: TGTGCCATCAGTGAGTGGGAGTTAGTGTATAGCAATCAGCCCCAGCATTTT.